The text below deals with one T cell receptor beta chain. This specimen belongs to a study of graft-versus-host responses after intestinal transplantation. From germline, CDR1 is MNHEY and CDR2 SVGAGI. V lost 7 bases to trimming and J lost 2 bases; unmatched junction nucleotides: 3. This CDR3 contains 14 residues. Sequenced by immunoSEQ multiplex PCR; TCRdb stores in-frame clones only, minus some. The data contain about 54,000 clones, less than 95% of them singletons. This specimen was PBMCs, taken 650 to 680 days after intestinal transplant. This chain links TRBV6-5 with TRBJ2-3, with TRBD2 matching over 10 bases. The receptor was isolated from a human patient who received an intestinal transplant, so some T cells may come from the graft donor. This CDR3 reads CASKGTSVTDTQYF. The CDR3 DNA follows: TGTGCCAGCAAGGGGACTAGCGTCACAGATACGCAGTATTTT.